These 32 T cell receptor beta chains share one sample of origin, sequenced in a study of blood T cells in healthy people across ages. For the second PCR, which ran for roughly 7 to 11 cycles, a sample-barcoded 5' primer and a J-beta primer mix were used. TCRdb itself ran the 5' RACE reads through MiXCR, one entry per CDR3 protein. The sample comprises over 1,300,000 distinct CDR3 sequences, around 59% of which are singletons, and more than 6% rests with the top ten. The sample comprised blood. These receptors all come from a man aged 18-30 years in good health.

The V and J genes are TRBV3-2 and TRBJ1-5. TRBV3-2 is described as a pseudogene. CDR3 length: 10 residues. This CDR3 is CASMNQPRHF. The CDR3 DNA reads TGTGCCAGCATGAATCAGCCCCGGCATTTT.

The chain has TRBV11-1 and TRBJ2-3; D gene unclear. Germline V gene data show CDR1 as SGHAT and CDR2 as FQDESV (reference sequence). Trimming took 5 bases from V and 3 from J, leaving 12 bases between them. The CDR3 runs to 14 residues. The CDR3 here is CASSRPEVTDTQYF. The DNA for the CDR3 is TGTGCCAGCAGCCGACCCGAGGTAACAGATACGCAGTATTTT.

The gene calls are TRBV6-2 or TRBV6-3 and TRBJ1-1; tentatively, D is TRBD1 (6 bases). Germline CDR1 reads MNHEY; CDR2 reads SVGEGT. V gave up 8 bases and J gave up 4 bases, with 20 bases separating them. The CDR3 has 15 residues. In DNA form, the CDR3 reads TGTGCCAGCTCTAAGTGGCAGTCGGGGGCCACTGAAGCTTTCTTT. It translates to CASSKWQSGATEAFF.

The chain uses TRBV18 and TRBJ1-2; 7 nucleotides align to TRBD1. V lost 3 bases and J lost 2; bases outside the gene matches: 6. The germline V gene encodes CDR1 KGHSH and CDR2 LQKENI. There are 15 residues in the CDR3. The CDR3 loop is CASSPGTAKNYGYTF. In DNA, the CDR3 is TGTGCCAGCTCACCGGGGACAGCGAAGAACTATGGCTACACCTTC.

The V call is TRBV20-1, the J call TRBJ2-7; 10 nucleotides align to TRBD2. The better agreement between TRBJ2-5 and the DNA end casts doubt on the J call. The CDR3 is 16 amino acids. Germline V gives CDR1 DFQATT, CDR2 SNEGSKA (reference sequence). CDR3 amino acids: CSARDLRAGGEETQYF. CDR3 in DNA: TGCAGTGCTAGAGATCTCAGAGCGGGGGGGGAGGAGACCCAGTACTTC.

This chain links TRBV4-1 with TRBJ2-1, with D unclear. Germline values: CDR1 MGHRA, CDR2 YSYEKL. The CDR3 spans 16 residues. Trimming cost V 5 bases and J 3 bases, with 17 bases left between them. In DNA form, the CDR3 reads TGCGCCAGCAGCTTACGACAAACCCTACGCTACAATGAGCAGTTCTTC. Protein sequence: CASSLRQTLRYNEQFF.

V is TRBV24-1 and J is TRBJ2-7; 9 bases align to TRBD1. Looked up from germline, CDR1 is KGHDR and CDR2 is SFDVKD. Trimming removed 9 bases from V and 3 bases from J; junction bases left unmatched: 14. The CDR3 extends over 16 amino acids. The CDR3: CATGRVRETGGYEQYF. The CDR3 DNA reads TGTGCCACCGGAAGAGTCCGTGAGACAGGGGGCTACGAGCAGTACTTC.

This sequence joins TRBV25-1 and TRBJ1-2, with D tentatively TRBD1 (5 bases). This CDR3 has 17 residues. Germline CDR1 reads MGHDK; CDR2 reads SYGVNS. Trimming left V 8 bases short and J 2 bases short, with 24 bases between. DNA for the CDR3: TGTGCCAGCGCTAATTCACTGGGGCAGTCGGCAAACTATGGCTACACCTTC. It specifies CASANSLGQSANYGYTF.

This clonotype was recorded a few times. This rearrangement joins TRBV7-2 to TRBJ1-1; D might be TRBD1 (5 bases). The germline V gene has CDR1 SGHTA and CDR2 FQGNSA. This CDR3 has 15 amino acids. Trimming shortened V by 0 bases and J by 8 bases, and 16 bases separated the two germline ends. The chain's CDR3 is CASSLASGGPGEAFF. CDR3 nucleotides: TGTGCCAGCAGCTTAGCCTCGGGGGGACCCGGGGAAGCTTTCTTT.

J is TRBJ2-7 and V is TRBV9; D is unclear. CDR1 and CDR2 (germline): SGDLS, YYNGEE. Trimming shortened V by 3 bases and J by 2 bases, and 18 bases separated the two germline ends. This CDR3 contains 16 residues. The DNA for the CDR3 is TGTGCCAGCAGCGGGGCCGAGCCCCTAGTCCCCTACGAGCAGTACTTC. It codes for CASSGAEPLVPYEQYF.

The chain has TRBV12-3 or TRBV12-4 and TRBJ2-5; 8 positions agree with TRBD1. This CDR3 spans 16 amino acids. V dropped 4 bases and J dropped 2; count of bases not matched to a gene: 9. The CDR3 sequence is CASSSRRRTGQETQYF. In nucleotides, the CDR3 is TGTGCCAGCAGTTCACGCCGAAGGACAGGGCAAGAGACCCAGTACTTC.

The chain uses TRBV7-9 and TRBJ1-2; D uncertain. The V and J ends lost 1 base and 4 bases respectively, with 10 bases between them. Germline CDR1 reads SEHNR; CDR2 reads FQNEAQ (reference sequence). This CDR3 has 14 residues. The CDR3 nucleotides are TGTGCCAGCAGCTTAGGTCTGGTCCCCTATGGCTACACCTTC. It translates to CASSLGLVPYGYTF.

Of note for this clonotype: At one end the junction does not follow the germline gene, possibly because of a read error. Here the CDR3 DNA reads TGTCCCAGCAGTGACAGAGCTACAGGGCTTGTCACTGAAGCTTTCTTT. Its translation is CPSSDRATGLVTEAFF. The chain recombines TRBV6-4 with TRBJ1-1; D may be TRBD1 (6 bases). The germline V gene has CDR1 MRHNA and CDR2 SNTAGT. This CDR3 contains 16 residues.

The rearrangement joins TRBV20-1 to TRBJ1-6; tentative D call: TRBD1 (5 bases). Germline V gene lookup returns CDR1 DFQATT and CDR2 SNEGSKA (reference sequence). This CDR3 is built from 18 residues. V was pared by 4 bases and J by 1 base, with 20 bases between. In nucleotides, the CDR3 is TGCAGTGCTATTAACGTGGCAGGGACCGCGTCCTATAATTCACCCCTCCACTTT. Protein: CSAINVAGTASYNSPLHF.

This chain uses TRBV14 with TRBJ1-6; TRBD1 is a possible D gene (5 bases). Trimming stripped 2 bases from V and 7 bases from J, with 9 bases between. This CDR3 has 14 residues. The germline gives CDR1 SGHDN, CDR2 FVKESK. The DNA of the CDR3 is TGTGCCAGCAGCCAACTGGGGACGAATTCACCCCTCCACTTT. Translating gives CASSQLGTNSPLHF.

The CDR3 sequence: CASSPVGRRGNEQFF. CDR3 coding DNA: TGTGCCAGCAGCCCAGTTGGGAGAAGGGGCAATGAGCAGTTCTTC. The chain couples TRBV11-2 to TRBJ2-1, with D perhaps being TRBD1 or TRBD2 (5 bases each). Germline CDR1 SGHAT, CDR2 FQNNGV. V lost 5 bases to trimming and J lost 6 bases, with 17 bases between them. The CDR3 loop spans 15 amino acids.

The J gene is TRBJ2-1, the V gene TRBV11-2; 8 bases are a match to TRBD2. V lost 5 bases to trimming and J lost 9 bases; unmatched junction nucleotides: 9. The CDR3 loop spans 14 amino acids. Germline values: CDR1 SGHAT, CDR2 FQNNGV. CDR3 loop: CASSLSPLAGEQFF. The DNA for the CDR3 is TGTGCCAGCAGCCTCTCCCCCCTAGCGGGTGAGCAGTTCTTC.

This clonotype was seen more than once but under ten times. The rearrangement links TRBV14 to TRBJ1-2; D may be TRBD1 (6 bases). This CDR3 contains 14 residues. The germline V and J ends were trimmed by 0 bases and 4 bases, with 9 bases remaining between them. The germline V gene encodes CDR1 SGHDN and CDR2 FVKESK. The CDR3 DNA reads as TGTGCCAGCAGCCAAGAAGGACAGTTCTATGGCTACACCTTC. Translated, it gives CASSQEGQFYGYTF.

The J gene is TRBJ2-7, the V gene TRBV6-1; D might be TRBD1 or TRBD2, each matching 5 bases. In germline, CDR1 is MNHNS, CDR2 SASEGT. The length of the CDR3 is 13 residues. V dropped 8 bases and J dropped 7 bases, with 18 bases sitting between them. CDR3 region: CASPLGVCNEQYF. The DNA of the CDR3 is TGTGCCAGCCCGTTGGGGGTCTGCAATGAGCAGTACTTC.

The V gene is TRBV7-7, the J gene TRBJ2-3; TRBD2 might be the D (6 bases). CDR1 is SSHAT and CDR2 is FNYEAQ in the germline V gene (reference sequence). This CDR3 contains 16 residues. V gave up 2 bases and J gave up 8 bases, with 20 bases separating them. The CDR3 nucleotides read TGTGCCAGCAGCTTAAGGCCTAGCGCCGAAGGTGCTACGCAGTATTTT. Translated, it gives CASSLRPSAEGATQYF.

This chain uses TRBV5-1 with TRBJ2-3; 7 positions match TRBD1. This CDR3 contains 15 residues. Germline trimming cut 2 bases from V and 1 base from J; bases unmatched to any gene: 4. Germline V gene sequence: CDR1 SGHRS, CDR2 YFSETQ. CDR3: CASSFRQGGTDTQYF. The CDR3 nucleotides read TGCGCCAGCAGCTTTAGACAGGGTGGCACAGATACGCAGTATTTT.

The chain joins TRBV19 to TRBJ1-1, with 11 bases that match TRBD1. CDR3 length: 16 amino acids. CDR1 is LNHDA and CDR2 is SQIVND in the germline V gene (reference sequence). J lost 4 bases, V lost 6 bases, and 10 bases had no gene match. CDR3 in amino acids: CASSNRDRGESTEAFF. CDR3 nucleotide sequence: TGTGCCAGTAGCAACCGGGACAGGGGGGAGAGCACTGAAGCTTTCTTT. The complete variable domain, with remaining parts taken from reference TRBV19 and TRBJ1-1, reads DGGITQSPKYLFRKEGQNVTLSCEQNLNHDAMYWYRQDPGQGLRLIYYSQIVNDFQKGDIAEGYSVSREKKESFPLTVTSAQKNPTAFYLCASSNRDRGESTEAFFGQGTRLTVV.

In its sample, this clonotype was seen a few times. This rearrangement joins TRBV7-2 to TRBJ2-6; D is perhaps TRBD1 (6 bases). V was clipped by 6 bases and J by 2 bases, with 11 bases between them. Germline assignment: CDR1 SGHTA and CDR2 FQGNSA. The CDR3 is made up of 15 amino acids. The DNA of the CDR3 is TGTGCCAGCAGTTCCAACAGGGCTGGGGCCAACGTCCTGACTTTC. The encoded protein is CASSSNRAGANVLTF.

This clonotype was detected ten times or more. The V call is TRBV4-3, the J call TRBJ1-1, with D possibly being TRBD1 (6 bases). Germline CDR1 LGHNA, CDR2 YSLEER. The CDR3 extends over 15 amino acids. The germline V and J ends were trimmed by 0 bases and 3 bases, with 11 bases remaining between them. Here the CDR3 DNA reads TGCGCCAGCAGCCAAGATCCAGGACAGTACACTGAAGCTTTCTTT. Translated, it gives CASSQDPGQYTEAFF.

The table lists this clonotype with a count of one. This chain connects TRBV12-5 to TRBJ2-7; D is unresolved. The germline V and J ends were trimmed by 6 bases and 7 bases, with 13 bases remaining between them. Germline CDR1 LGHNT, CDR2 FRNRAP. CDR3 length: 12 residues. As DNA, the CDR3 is TGTGCTAGTGGCCGTTGGTTGGATGAGCAGTACTTC. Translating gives CASGRWLDEQYF. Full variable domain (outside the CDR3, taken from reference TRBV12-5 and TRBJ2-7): DARVTQTPRHKVTEMGQEVTMRCQPILGHNTVFWYRQTMMQGLELLAYFRNRAPLDDSGMPKDRFSAEMPDATLATLKIQPSEPRDSAVYFCASGRWLDEQYFGPGTRLTVT.

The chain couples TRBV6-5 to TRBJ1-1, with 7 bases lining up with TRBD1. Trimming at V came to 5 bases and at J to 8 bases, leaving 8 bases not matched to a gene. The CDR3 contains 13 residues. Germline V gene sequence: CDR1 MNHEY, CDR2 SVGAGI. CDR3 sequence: CASSIGTAREAFF. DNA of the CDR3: TGTGCCAGCAGTATCGGGACAGCCCGAGAAGCTTTCTTT.

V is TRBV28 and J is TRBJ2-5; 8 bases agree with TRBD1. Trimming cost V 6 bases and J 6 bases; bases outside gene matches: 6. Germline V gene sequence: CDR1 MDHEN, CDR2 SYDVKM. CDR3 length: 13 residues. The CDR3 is CASRLTGGKTQYF. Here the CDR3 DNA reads TGTGCCAGCAGGCTAACAGGGGGGAAGACCCAGTACTTC.

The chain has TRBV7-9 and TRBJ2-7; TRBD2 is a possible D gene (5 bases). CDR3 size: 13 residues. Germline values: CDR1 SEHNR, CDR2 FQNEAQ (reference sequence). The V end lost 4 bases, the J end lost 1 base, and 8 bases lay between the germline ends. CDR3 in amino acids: CASSSRGSYEQYF. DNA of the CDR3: TGTGCCAGCAGCTCCCGGGGTTCCTACGAGCAGTACTTC.

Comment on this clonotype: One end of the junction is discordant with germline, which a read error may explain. The CDR3 sequence: CASSRYGLAGGSSYIEQFF. Written as DNA, the CDR3 is TGTGCCAGCAGCCGGTATGGACTAGCGGGGGGAAGCTCCTACATTGAGCAGTTCTTC. This chain joins TRBV14 and TRBJ2-1; 14 bases are shared with TRBD2. Germline V gene sequence: CDR1 SGHDN, CDR2 FVKESK. The CDR3 consists of 19 residues.

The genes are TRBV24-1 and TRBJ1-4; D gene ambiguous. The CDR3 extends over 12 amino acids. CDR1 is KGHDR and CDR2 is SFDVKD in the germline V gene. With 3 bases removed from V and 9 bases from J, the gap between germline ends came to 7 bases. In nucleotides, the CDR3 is TGTGCCACCAGTGATGTGGACCAAAAACTGTTTTTT. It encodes CATSDVDQKLFF.

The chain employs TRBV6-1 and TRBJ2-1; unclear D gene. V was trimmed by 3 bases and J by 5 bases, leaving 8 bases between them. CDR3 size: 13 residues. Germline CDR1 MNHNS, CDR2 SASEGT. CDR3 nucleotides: TGTGCCAGCAGTGATGGGATTGACAATGAGCAGTTCTTC. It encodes CASSDGIDNEQFF.

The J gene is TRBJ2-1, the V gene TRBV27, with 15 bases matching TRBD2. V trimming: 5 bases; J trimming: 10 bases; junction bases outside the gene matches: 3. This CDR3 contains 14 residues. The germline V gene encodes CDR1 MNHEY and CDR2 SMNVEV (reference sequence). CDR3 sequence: CASSRGTSGGEQFF. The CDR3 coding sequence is TGTGCCAGCAGTCGCGGGACTAGCGGGGGGGAGCAGTTCTTC.